The rows below give T cell receptor beta chains drawn from one sample of a study of blood T cell repertoires in COVID-19. The table came from immunoSEQ multiplex PCR; TCRdb's copy has only in-frame clones and leaves some out. The table has around 53,000 clones, around 87% seen once. Sequencing was done on a sample of peripheral blood. The source of these receptors is a man aged 45-65 years with acute or convalescent COVID-19. CDR3s include the opening cysteine and the closing phenylalanine or tryptophan. The D gene is left open where the match is weak. Only part of the rows carry a size: once, few, many, or a class if the clone is expanded.

CDR3 protein: CASSPLTGTSSYEQYF
CDR3 DNA: TGCGCCAGCAGCCCTTTAACCGGGACTAGCTCCTACGAGCAGTACTTC
CDR3 length: 16
D gene: TRBD2
V gene: TRBV5-1
clone size: once
J gene: TRBJ2-7

CDR3 protein: CASSQDPPWSGSEQYF
CDR3 DNA: TGTGCCAGCAGCCAAGACCCGCCTTGGTCGGGGAGCGAGCAGTACTTC
CDR3 length: 16
D gene: NA
V gene: TRBV4-2
clone size: NA
J gene: TRBJ2-7

CDR3 protein: CAISEGGVADNQPQHF
CDR3 DNA: TGTGCCATCAGTGAGGGGGGCGTGGCAGATAATCAGCCCCAGCATTTT
CDR3 length: 16
D gene: NA
V gene: TRBV10-3
clone size: NA
J gene: TRBJ1-5

CDR3 protein: CASSLGTGGDRGYTF
CDR3 DNA: TGTGCCAGCAGCTTAGGCACCGGGGGTGATAGGGGCTACACCTTC
CDR3 length: 15
D gene: NA
V gene: TRBV13
clone size: NA
J gene: TRBJ1-2

CDR3 protein: CASSHGQGRETQYF
CDR3 DNA: TGTGCCAGCAGCCACGGACAGGGGCGAGAGACCCAGTACTTC
CDR3 length: 14
D gene: TRBD1
V gene: TRBV14
clone size: NA
J gene: TRBJ2-5

CDR3 protein: CASKVAVSSYNEQFF
CDR3 DNA: TGTGCCAGCAAGGTAGCGGTAAGCTCCTACAATGAGCAGTTCTTC
CDR3 length: 15
D gene: NA
V gene: TRBV6-5
clone size: NA
J gene: TRBJ2-1

CDR3 protein: CASSLQTGTEAFF
CDR3 DNA: TGTGCCAGCAGTTTACAGACAGGTACTGAAGCTTTCTTT
CDR3 length: 13
D gene: NA
V gene: TRBV6-5
clone size: NA
J gene: TRBJ1-1

CDR3 protein: CASSQVGVNTEAFF
CDR3 DNA: TGCGCCAGCAGCCAAGTCGGTGTGAACACTGAAGCTTTCTTT
CDR3 length: 14
D gene: NA
V gene: TRBV4-1
clone size: NA
J gene: TRBJ1-1

CDR3 protein: CASSKSSGKGTDTQYF
CDR3 DNA: TGTGCCAGCAGCAAATCTAGCGGGAAGGGCACAGATACGCAGTATTTT
CDR3 length: 16
D gene: TRBD2
V gene: TRBV11-2
clone size: NA
J gene: TRBJ2-3

CDR3 protein: CASSWGVGNTEAFF
CDR3 DNA: TGTGCCAGCAGCTGGGGGGTGGGGAACACTGAAGCTTTCTTT
CDR3 length: 14
D gene: NA
V gene: TRBV7-9
clone size: NA
J gene: TRBJ1-1

CDR3 protein: CASSLGDRAGNTIYF
CDR3 DNA: TGTGCCAGCAGCTTGGGGGACAGGGCTGGAAACACCATATATTTT
CDR3 length: 15
D gene: TRBD1
V gene: TRBV5-5
clone size: NA
J gene: TRBJ1-3

CDR3 protein: CASRDTPPTGKSDPEAFF
CDR3 DNA: TGTGCCAGTAGAGATACCCCCCCGACAGGCAAGAGCGACCCTGAAGCTTTCTTT
CDR3 length: 18
D gene: NA
V gene: TRBV7-3
clone size: NA
J gene: TRBJ1-1

CDR3 protein: CASSHRVIYEQYF
CDR3 DNA: TGTGCCAGCAGCCACAGGGTTATCTACGAGCAGTACTTC
CDR3 length: 13
D gene: NA
V gene: TRBV5-5
clone size: NA
J gene: TRBJ2-7

CDR3 protein: CASSLEAGEETQYF
CDR3 DNA: TGTGCCAGCAGCTTAGAAGCGGGGGAAGAGACCCAGTACTTC
CDR3 length: 14
D gene: TRBD2
V gene: TRBV11-3
clone size: NA
J gene: TRBJ2-5

CDR3 protein: CASSLDRGQETQYF
CDR3 DNA: TGTGCCAGCAGCTTGGACAGGGGCCAAGAGACCCAGTACTTC
CDR3 length: 14
D gene: TRBD1
V gene: TRBV5-8
clone size: NA
J gene: TRBJ2-5

CDR3 protein: CASSSTGYTGELFF
CDR3 DNA: TGTGCCAGCAGCTCGACAGGTTACACCGGGGAGCTGTTTTTT
CDR3 length: 14
D gene: NA
V gene: TRBV5-6
clone size: medium-sized
J gene: TRBJ2-2

CDR3 protein: CASRTGRSGNTIYF
CDR3 DNA: TGTGCCAGTAGGACAGGGCGCTCTGGAAACACCATATATTTT
CDR3 length: 14
D gene: TRBD1
V gene: TRBV19
clone size: few
J gene: TRBJ1-3

CDR3 protein: CASSLGTGNYGYTF
CDR3 DNA: TGTGCCAGCAGCTTGGGGACAGGCAACTATGGCTACACCTTC
CDR3 length: 14
D gene: TRBD1
V gene: TRBV5-4
clone size: NA
J gene: TRBJ1-2

CDR3 protein: CASSGQGRTLNYGYTF
CDR3 DNA: TGTGCCAGCAGTGGACAGGGGCGAACTCTTAACTATGGCTACACCTTC
CDR3 length: 16
D gene: TRBD1
V gene: TRBV2
clone size: few
J gene: TRBJ1-2

CDR3 protein: CAWESAGGRKTQYF
CDR3 DNA: TGTGCCTGGGAATCGGCGGGAGGTCGAAAGACCCAGTACTTC
CDR3 length: 14
D gene: TRBD2
V gene: TRBV30
clone size: few
J gene: TRBJ2-5

CDR3 protein: CAWSRGTGTVQETQYF
CDR3 DNA: TGTGCCTGGAGTAGGGGGACAGGGACTGTACAAGAGACCCAGTACTTC
CDR3 length: 16
D gene: TRBD1
V gene: TRBV30
clone size: NA
J gene: TRBJ2-5

CDR3 protein: CASRRGQESYNEQFF
CDR3 DNA: TGTGCCAGCAGACGTGGACAGGAATCCTACAATGAGCAGTTCTTC
CDR3 length: 15
D gene: TRBD1
V gene: TRBV11-3
clone size: once
J gene: TRBJ2-1

CDR3 protein: CASSLAFDRGANEKLFF
CDR3 DNA: TGTGCCAGCAGCTTAGCCTTTGACAGGGGCGCGAATGAAAAACTGTTTTTT
CDR3 length: 17
D gene: TRBD1
V gene: TRBV11-2
clone size: NA
J gene: TRBJ1-4

CDR3 protein: CASSQGLTGAVRGEQYF
CDR3 DNA: TGTGCCAGCAGCCAAGGCTTGACAGGTGCTGTACGGGGCGAGCAGTACTTC
CDR3 length: 17
D gene: NA
V gene: TRBV14
clone size: few
J gene: TRBJ2-7

CDR3 protein: CASSDRGTEAFF
CDR3 DNA: TGTGCCAGCAGCGACAGGGGAACTGAAGCTTTCTTT
CDR3 length: 12
D gene: TRBD1
V gene: TRBV7-9
clone size: NA
J gene: TRBJ1-1

CDR3 protein: CASSATGSRLEQYF
CDR3 DNA: TGTGCCAGCAGCGCTACAGGGTCTAGGTTAGAGCAGTACTTC
CDR3 length: 14
D gene: NA
V gene: TRBV9
clone size: NA
J gene: TRBJ2-7

CDR3 protein: CASSSGLAGDVGEQFF
CDR3 DNA: TGTGCCAGCAGCTCGGGACTAGCGGGAGATGTTGGTGAGCAGTTCTTC
CDR3 length: 16
D gene: TRBD2
V gene: TRBV5-8
clone size: NA
J gene: TRBJ2-1

CDR3 protein: CASGPSIGTQYF
CDR3 DNA: TGTGCTAGTGGTCCCTCCATTGGCACGCAGTATTTT
CDR3 length: 12
D gene: NA
V gene: TRBV12-5
clone size: NA
J gene: TRBJ2-3

CDR3 protein: CASSSGTRTNTGELFF
CDR3 DNA: TGCGCCAGCAGCTCAGGGACAAGAACGAACACCGGGGAGCTGTTTTTT
CDR3 length: 16
D gene: NA
V gene: TRBV5-1
clone size: NA
J gene: TRBJ2-2

CDR3 protein: CASSIWASGSRKTQYF
CDR3 DNA: TGTGCCAGTAGTATCTGGGCTAGCGGGAGTCGAAAGACCCAGTACTTC
CDR3 length: 16
D gene: TRBD2
V gene: TRBV19
clone size: NA
J gene: TRBJ2-5

CDR3 protein: CASSLAVAGKGSPLHF
CDR3 DNA: TGTGCCAGCAGCTTAGCCGTGGCAGGGAAAGGATCACCCCTCCACTTT
CDR3 length: 16
D gene: NA
V gene: TRBV7-8
clone size: NA
J gene: TRBJ1-6

CDR3 protein: CAVFRGTAYNEQFF
CDR3 DNA: TGTGCCGTCTTTAGAGGGACAGCCTACAATGAGCAGTTCTTC
CDR3 length: 14
D gene: TRBD1
V gene: TRBV7-9
clone size: NA
J gene: TRBJ2-1

CDR3 protein: CASSLGDSWTEAFF
CDR3 DNA: TGTGCCAGCAGCTTGGGGGACAGTTGGACTGAAGCTTTCTTT
CDR3 length: 14
D gene: TRBD1
V gene: TRBV5-5
clone size: NA
J gene: TRBJ1-1

CDR3 protein: CAIRLGTGGTEAFF
CDR3 DNA: TGTGCCATCAGACTGGGTACAGGGGGGACTGAAGCTTTCTTT
CDR3 length: 14
D gene: TRBD1
V gene: TRBV10-3
clone size: NA
J gene: TRBJ1-1

CDR3 protein: CASSLDFAYEQYF
CDR3 DNA: TGCGCCAGCAGCCTGGACTTTGCCTACGAGCAGTACTTC
CDR3 length: 13
D gene: NA
V gene: TRBV5-1
clone size: NA
J gene: TRBJ2-7

CDR3 protein: CATSDYDRDGNTIYF
CDR3 DNA: TGTGCCACCAGTGACTATGACAGGGACGGAAACACCATATATTTT
CDR3 length: 15
D gene: TRBD1
V gene: TRBV24-1
clone size: NA
J gene: TRBJ1-3

CDR3 protein: CASSLVHPQETQYF
CDR3 DNA: TGTGCCAGCAGCTTGGTACACCCCCAAGAGACCCAGTACTTC
CDR3 length: 14
D gene: NA
V gene: TRBV5-6
clone size: NA
J gene: TRBJ2-5

CDR3 protein: CASSLRGSSYNEQFF
CDR3 DNA: TGTGCCAGCAGCTTGCGCGGGAGTTCCTACAATGAGCAGTTCTTC
CDR3 length: 15
D gene: TRBD2
V gene: TRBV5-4
clone size: NA
J gene: TRBJ2-1

CDR3 protein: CASGGRNTGELFF
CDR3 DNA: TGTGCCAGTGGCGGGAGGAACACCGGGGAGCTGTTTTTT
CDR3 length: 13
D gene: TRBD2
V gene: TRBV19
clone size: NA
J gene: TRBJ2-2

CDR3 protein: CASSFRNRVRHYGYTF
CDR3 DNA: TGTGCCAGCAGTTTCCGAAACAGGGTTCGTCACTATGGCTACACCTTC
CDR3 length: 16
D gene: NA
V gene: TRBV27
clone size: medium-sized
J gene: TRBJ1-2

CDR3 protein: CASSATGSYNEQFF
CDR3 DNA: TGTGCCAGCAGCGCAACAGGGTCCTACAATGAGCAGTTCTTC
CDR3 length: 14
D gene: NA
V gene: TRBV5-4
clone size: NA
J gene: TRBJ2-1

CDR3 protein: CATSRGTGDGTQYF
CDR3 DNA: TGTGCCACCAGCAGGGGGACAGGGGATGGGACCCAGTACTTC
CDR3 length: 14
D gene: TRBD1
V gene: TRBV15
clone size: NA
J gene: TRBJ2-5

CDR3 protein: CASTGQLEDTQYF
CDR3 DNA: TGTGCCAGCACGGGACAGCTCGAAGATACGCAGTATTTT
CDR3 length: 13
D gene: TRBD1
V gene: TRBV2
clone size: few
J gene: TRBJ2-3

CDR3 protein: CASSGTGGDRGYTF
CDR3 DNA: TGCGCCAGCAGCGGGACAGGGGGCGATAGAGGCTACACCTTC
CDR3 length: 14
D gene: TRBD1
V gene: TRBV5-1
clone size: NA
J gene: TRBJ1-2

CDR3 protein: CASSLLAGEQPQHF
CDR3 DNA: TGTGCCAGCAGCCTGTTGGCAGGGGAGCAGCCCCAGCATTTT
CDR3 length: 14
D gene: NA
V gene: TRBV3-1/TRBV3-2
clone size: few
J gene: TRBJ1-5

CDR3 protein: CASRSVLAGDKGNEQYF
CDR3 DNA: TGTGCCAGCAGATCGGTATTAGCGGGAGATAAGGGGAACGAGCAGTACTTC
CDR3 length: 17
D gene: TRBD2
V gene: TRBV16
clone size: few
J gene: TRBJ2-7

CDR3 protein: CATSKITGNTEAFF
CDR3 DNA: TGTGCCACCAGCAAAATTACAGGGAACACTGAAGCTTTCTTT
CDR3 length: 14
D gene: NA
V gene: TRBV15
clone size: NA
J gene: TRBJ1-1

CDR3 protein: CASSLELAGPDEQFF
CDR3 DNA: TGTGCCAGCAGCTTAGAACTAGCAGGCCCCGATGAGCAGTTCTTC
CDR3 length: 15
D gene: NA
V gene: TRBV11-3
clone size: NA
J gene: TRBJ2-1

CDR3 protein: CASSPSALAGVGEQFF
CDR3 DNA: TGTGCCAGCAGCCCGTCTGCGCTAGCGGGGGTGGGTGAGCAGTTCTTC
CDR3 length: 16
D gene: TRBD2
V gene: TRBV7-2
clone size: NA
J gene: TRBJ2-1

CDR3 protein: CASNPVTGGQYEQYF
CDR3 DNA: TGCGCCAGCAACCCTGTTACAGGGGGTCAATACGAGCAGTACTTC
CDR3 length: 15
D gene: TRBD1
V gene: TRBV5-1
clone size: NA
J gene: TRBJ2-7

CDR3 protein: CASSQAPGTGELFF
CDR3 DNA: TGCGCCAGCAGCCAAGCACCCGGCACCGGGGAGCTGTTTTTT
CDR3 length: 14
D gene: NA
V gene: TRBV4-1
clone size: NA
J gene: TRBJ2-2

CDR3 protein: CASSPLGGNTEAFF
CDR3 DNA: TGTGCCAGCAGCCCCCTGGGGGGGAACACTGAAGCTTTCTTT
CDR3 length: 14
D gene: NA
V gene: TRBV7-2
clone size: NA
J gene: TRBJ1-1

CDR3 protein: CAISDDDPTNQGKLFF
CDR3 DNA: TGTGCCATCAGTGACGATGACCCAACCAACCAGGGAAAACTGTTTTTT
CDR3 length: 16
D gene: NA
V gene: TRBV10-3
clone size: NA
J gene: TRBJ1-4

CDR3 protein: CASSVGAETQYF
CDR3 DNA: TGTGCCAGCAGTGTGGGGGCGGAGACCCAGTACTTC
CDR3 length: 12
D gene: NA
V gene: TRBV14
clone size: once
J gene: TRBJ2-5

CDR3 protein: CASSRQGNTEAFF
CDR3 DNA: TGTGCCAGCAGCCGACAGGGTAACACTGAAGCTTTCTTT
CDR3 length: 13
D gene: TRBD1
V gene: TRBV9
clone size: few
J gene: TRBJ1-1